This T cell receptor (beta chain) was profiled in a study of blood T cell repertoires in COVID-19. Overall study: The analysed material was cDNA or gDNA that came from T cells, B-cell-depleted T cells, or PBMCs.

TCRdb's table, derived via immunoSEQ multiplex PCR, lists solely in-frame clones and lacks some. Of about 110,000 clones in the sample, 84% were seen once. In germline, CDR1 is MNHEY, CDR2 SVGAGI. The V end was cut by 1 base, the J end by 4 bases, with 10 bases between. CDR3 length: 15 amino acids. V is TRBV6-5 and J is TRBJ2-2; a weak D match, TRBD1 (5 bases). The sequence derives from a human donor in a cohort sampled during active COVID-19. Sequenced: peripheral blood. The CDR3 bases are TGTGCCAGCAGTTACTTTTTCAGGGTCACCGGGGAGCTGTTTTTT. As protein: CASSYFFRVTGELFF.